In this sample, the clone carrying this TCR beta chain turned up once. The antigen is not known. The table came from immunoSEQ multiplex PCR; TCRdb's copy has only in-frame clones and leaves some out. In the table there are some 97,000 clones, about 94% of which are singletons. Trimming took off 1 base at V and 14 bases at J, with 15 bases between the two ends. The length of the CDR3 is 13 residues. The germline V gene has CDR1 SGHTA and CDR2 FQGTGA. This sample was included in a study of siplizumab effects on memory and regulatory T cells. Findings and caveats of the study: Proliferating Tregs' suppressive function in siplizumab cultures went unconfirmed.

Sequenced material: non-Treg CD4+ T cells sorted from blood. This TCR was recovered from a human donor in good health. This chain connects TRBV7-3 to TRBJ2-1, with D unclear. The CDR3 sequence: CASSLMMSGDKFF. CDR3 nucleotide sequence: TGTGCCAGCAGCTTAATGATGTCAGGCGATAAGTTCTTC.